This entry lists 24 T cell receptor beta chains sequenced from one sample in a study of T cells after yellow fever vaccination. TCRdb reprocessed the 5' RACE reads with MiXCR, giving one entry per CDR3 protein. Among 300,000 to 350,000 distinct CDR3 sequences listed, 3.5% to 4.5% were seen once. The sample consisted of PBMCs, taken 15 days after the yellow fever booster vaccination. These receptors were taken from a man in his late teens or twenties who received the YFV17D yellow fever vaccine.

This clonotype was recorded at least ten times. The chain is built from TRBV7-9 and TRBJ1-2, with TRBD1 as a possible D gene (6 bases). Trimming left V 0 bases short and J 2 bases short, with 10 bases between. The CDR3 contains 15 residues. Germline loops: CDR1 SEHNR, CDR2 FQNEAQ (reference sequence). The CDR3 DNA follows: TGTGCCAGCAGCTTAGCCGCAGGGGTCAACTATGGCTACACCTTC. Residues: CASSLAAGVNYGYTF.

Many counts were recorded for this clonotype. The V call is TRBV29-1, the J call TRBJ1-1; 9 nucleotides agree with TRBD1. There are 13 residues in the CDR3. J was trimmed by 6 bases and V by 7 bases; bases with no gene match: 9. Germline values: CDR1 SQVTM, CDR2 ANQGSEA. As DNA, the CDR3 is TGCAGCGGGGGACAGGGTTGGGGGTCTGAAGCTTTCTTT. It yields the protein CSGGQGWGSEAFF. Full variable domain (rest looked up from reference TRBV29-1 and TRBJ1-1): SAVISQKPSRDICQRGTSLTIQCQVDSQVTMMFWYRQQPGQSLTLIATANQGSEATYESGFVIDKFPISRPNLTFSTLTVSNMSPEDSSIYLCSGGQGWGSEAFFGQGTRLTVV.

The genes are TRBV6-2 or TRBV6-3 and TRBJ2-5; the D is unclear. V was shortened by 2 bases and J by 5 bases, with 12 bases between the two germline ends. CDR3 length equals 14 residues. Germline CDR1 and CDR2: MNHEY and SVGEGT. The CDR3 protein is CASSYAATRETQYF. As DNA, the CDR3 is TGTGCCAGCAGTTACGCAGCGACTCGGGAGACCCAGTACTTC.

This clonotype was seen more than once but under ten times. This chain connects TRBV7-2 to TRBJ1-6; a weak D match, TRBD1 (5 bases). The CDR3 is made up of 15 amino acids. Germline loops: CDR1 SGHTA, CDR2 FQGNSA. The V end was cut by 1 base, the J end by 6 bases, with 10 bases between. CDR3 in amino acids: CASSLERGGNSPLHF. The CDR3 DNA reads as TGTGCCAGCAGCTTAGAAAGGGGTGGTAATTCACCCCTCCACTTT.

V gene TRBV7-9 combines with J gene TRBJ2-5, with D uncertain. The germline V gene has CDR1 SEHNR and CDR2 FQNEAQ (reference sequence). The CDR3 consists of 13 residues. V shed 6 bases and J shed 4 bases, with 12 bases lying between them. CDR3 in DNA: TGTGCCAGCAGATCTACGGACGGAGAGACCCAGTACTTC. This sequence encodes CASRSTDGETQYF.

This clonotype appeared a few times. This CDR3 reads CSASSTGDMRSTEAFF. As DNA, the CDR3 is TGCAGTGCCAGCTCGACAGGGGACATGAGAAGCACTGAAGCTTTCTTT. The chain carries TRBV20-1 and TRBJ1-1, with 8 nucleotides matching TRBD1. The J segment lost 4 bases and the V segment lost 6 bases, leaving 16 bases of the junction unmatched. The CDR3 totals 16 residues. Per the germline V gene, CDR1 is DFQATT and CDR2 is SNEGSKA (reference sequence).

Many counts were recorded for this clonotype. The chain uses TRBV5-1 and TRBJ2-3, with D possibly being TRBD1 or TRBD2 (6 bases each). Germline V CDR1 and CDR2: SGHRS, YFSETQ. Trimming took 0 bases from V and 7 from J, leaving 18 bases between them. This CDR3 is 16 amino acids long. CDR3 in amino acids: CASSLVEGGGRNTQYF. CDR3 in DNA: TGCGCCAGCAGCTTGGTAGAGGGGGGCGGAAGAAATACGCAGTATTTT.

This clonotype has a count of ten or more. The chain links TRBV6-2 or TRBV6-3 to TRBJ1-2, with D possibly being TRBD1 (5 bases). The CDR3 totals 13 residues. The V and J ends lost 2 bases and 8 bases respectively, with 12 bases between them. From germline, CDR1 is MNHEY and CDR2 SVGEGT. CDR3 sequence reads: CASSYVGLGGYTF. In DNA form, the CDR3 reads TGTGCCAGCAGTTACGTGGGGCTCGGCGGCTACACCTTC.

This clonotype was counted a few times. The chain carries TRBV6-2 or TRBV6-3 and TRBJ1-5, with D possibly matching TRBD1 (5 bases). The CDR3 extends over 14 amino acids. Trimming removed 5 bases at V and 4 bases at J, with 12 bases between. Germline lookup yields CDR1 MNHEY and CDR2 SVGEGT. The CDR3 is CASSHPGGNQPQHF. In DNA form, the CDR3 reads TGTGCCAGCAGTCACCCGGGGGGTAATCAGCCCCAGCATTTT.

DNA for the CDR3: TGTGCCAGCAGCTTGGCCCCGGGACAGGTTCCCACTAAGCAGGATAACTATGGCTACACCTTC. This codes for CASSLAPGQVPTKQDNYGYTF. The V and J genes are TRBV5-5 and TRBJ1-2; the match to TRBD1 covers 8 bases. Per the germline V gene, CDR1 is SGHKS and CDR2 is YYEKEE (reference sequence). After removal of 0 bases from V and 1 base from J, the junction contained 20 bases not matched to a gene. The CDR3 has 21 amino acids.

The V gene is TRBV12-3 or TRBV12-4, the J gene TRBJ1-3; D remains ambiguous. This CDR3 is 15 amino acids long. The V end was cut by 3 bases, the J end by 9 bases, with 18 bases between. The CDR3 DNA sequence: TGTGCCAGCAGTTTTTACAGAACCCGGATCGGCACCATATATTTT. Protein product: CASSFYRTRIGTIYF.

This clonotype occurred a few times. The chain employs TRBV4-3 and TRBJ1-1; D uncertain. Deletions cut 0 bases from V and 4 bases from J, with 12 bases between. The CDR3 loop spans 15 amino acids. Germline CDR1 reads LGHNA; CDR2 reads YSLEER. CDR3 nucleotide sequence: TGCGCCAGCAGCCAAGAGTTGGGGTGGGGCACTGAAGCTTTCTTT. This codes for CASSQELGWGTEAFF.

The table lists this clonotype with a few counts. This chain connects TRBV7-3 to TRBJ2-3, with 8 positions matching TRBD2. CDR1 and CDR2 (germline): SGHTA, FQGTGA. There are 15 residues in the CDR3. The J segment lost 3 bases and the V segment lost 6 bases, leaving 8 bases of the junction unmatched. The CDR3: CASSPPGGDTDTQYF. The CDR3 region has the DNA TGTGCCAGCAGTCCTCCCGGGGGGGATACAGATACGCAGTATTTT.

This clonotype was observed at least ten times. This chain connects TRBV29-1 to TRBJ2-3, with 10 bases that match TRBD1. V was pared by 6 bases and J by 3 bases, with 6 bases of the junction left unmatched. The germline gives CDR1 SQVTM, CDR2 ANQGSEA. The CDR3 spans 14 residues. CDR3 sequence (DNA): TGCAGCGTACGACAGGGGGCTATAACAGATACGCAGTATTTT. Translating it yields CSVRQGAITDTQYF.

This chain uses TRBV10-3 with TRBJ1-1; the D gene is possibly TRBD1 (5 bases). The CDR3 runs 17 residues. Germline CDR1 ENHRY, CDR2 SYGVKD. Trimming left V 0 bases short and J 3 bases short, with 17 bases between. The CDR3 DNA is TGTGCCATCAGTGAGTCGAGCTTAGGCAGGGTGGACACTGAAGCTTTCTTT. This translates into CAISESSLGRVDTEAFF.

A few counts support this clonotype. The chain carries TRBV15 and TRBJ2-1, with D possibly matching TRBD2 (5 bases). This CDR3 spans 15 amino acids. CDR1 and CDR2 (germline): LNHNV, YYDKDF (reference sequence). V dropped 6 bases and J dropped 0 bases, with 12 bases sitting between them. CDR3 loop: CATREGRSSYNEQFF. The CDR3 DNA reads as TGTGCCACCAGAGAGGGCCGGAGCTCCTACAATGAGCAGTTCTTC.

The V call is TRBV25-1, the J call TRBJ2-2, with unresolved D. The germline V and J ends were trimmed by 2 bases and 3 bases, with 13 bases remaining between them. Germline V CDR1 and CDR2: MGHDK, SYGVNS. The CDR3 contains 16 residues. The CDR3 DNA reads as TGTGCCAGCAGTGAACCTTGGGTACGGGACACCGGGGAGCTGTTTTTT. Translated, it gives CASSEPWVRDTGELFF.

The chain combines TRBV5-1 with TRBJ2-2; 8 bases are shared with TRBD1. With 5 bases clipped from V and 2 bases from J, the junction kept 5 bases outside the gene matches. The CDR3 consists of 15 residues. Germline-derived CDR1 and CDR2 are SGHRS and YFSETQ. The CDR3 reads CASRSGTGNTGELFF. CDR3 coding DNA: TGCGCCAGCAGGTCCGGGACAGGCAACACCGGGGAGCTGTTTTTT. The whole variable domain, remainder taken from reference TRBV5-1 and TRBJ2-2, is KAGVTQTPRYLIKTRGQQVTLSCSPISGHRSVSWYQQTPGQGLQFLFEYFSETQRNKGNFPGRFSGRQFSNSRSEMNVSTLELGDSALYLCASRSGTGNTGELFFGEGSRLTVL.

The rearrangement joins TRBV5-1 to TRBJ1-1; D remains unclear. The CDR3 length is 15 residues. Germline CDR1 is SGHRS and CDR2 is YFSETQ. Trimming stripped 0 bases from V and 2 bases from J, with 11 bases between. CDR3 sequence: CASSLGPGSNTEAFF. In DNA, the CDR3 is TGCGCCAGCAGCTTGGGTCCGGGTTCCAACACTGAAGCTTTCTTT. Using reference TRBV5-1 and TRBJ1-1 for the parts outside the CDR3, the full variable domain is KAGVTQTPRYLIKTRGQQVTLSCSPISGHRSVSWYQQTPGQGLQFLFEYFSETQRNKGNFPGRFSGRQFSNSRSEMNVSTLELGDSALYLCASSLGPGSNTEAFFGQGTRLTVV.

This clonotype has just a few counts. This sequence joins TRBV20-1 and TRBJ1-3; no clear D gene. The V end was cut by 0 bases, the J end by 0 bases, with 6 bases between. The CDR3 sequence is 14 residues long. Germline V CDR1 and CDR2: DFQATT, SNEGSKA (reference sequence). The CDR3 is CSARDSSSGNTIYF. CDR3 DNA: TGCAGTGCTAGAGATAGCTCCTCTGGAAACACCATATATTTT.

Ten or more counts support this clonotype. This sequence joins TRBV12-3 or TRBV12-4 and TRBJ2-3; D not resolved. The V gene lost 8 bases and the J gene lost 7 bases, with 7 bases spanning the gap. This CDR3 has 10 residues. CDR3 in amino acids: CASGGHTQYF. CDR3 sequence (DNA): TGTGCCAGCGGTGGACATACGCAGTATTTT.

In this sample, this clonotype turned up a few times. Relative to the germline gene, one junction end is altered; a read error may explain this. The chain employs TRBV7-3 and TRBJ2-3; tentatively, D is TRBD1 or TRBD2 (6 bases each). CDR1 is SGHTA and CDR2 is FQGTGA in the germline V gene. The CDR3 sequence is 15 residues long. CDR3 in amino acids: CACSLIGGLTDTQYF. In DNA, the CDR3 is TGTGCCTGCAGCTTGATCGGGGGCCTCACAGATACGCAGTATTTT. The full variable domain, its missing parts supplied by reference TRBV7-3 and TRBJ2-3, is GAGVSQTPSNKVTEKGKYVELRCDPISGHTALYWYRQSLGQGPEFLIYFQGTGAADDSGLPNDRFFAVRPEGSVSTLKIQRTERGDSAVYLCACSLIGGLTDTQYFGPGTRLTVL.

In this sample, this clonotype turned up a few times. The chain combines TRBV14 with TRBJ2-4; no reliable D call. The V and J ends lost 4 bases and 7 bases respectively, with 11 bases between them. Per the germline V gene, CDR1 is SGHDN and CDR2 is FVKESK. The CDR3 length is 13 residues. The CDR3 DNA sequence: TGTGCCAGCAGCCCTCAGGTGGGGAACATTCAGTACTTC. This translates into CASSPQVGNIQYF.

This chain joins TRBV20-1 and TRBJ2-7, with a tentative D call TRBD2 (5 bases). In germline, CDR1 is DFQATT, CDR2 SNEGSKA (reference sequence). Trimming stripped 5 bases from V and 0 bases from J, with 14 bases between. The CDR3 is 14 residues long. The CDR3 bases are TGCAGTGCTTCGAGGACTGCGGCCTCCTACGAGCAGTACTTC. It is translated as CSASRTAASYEQYF.